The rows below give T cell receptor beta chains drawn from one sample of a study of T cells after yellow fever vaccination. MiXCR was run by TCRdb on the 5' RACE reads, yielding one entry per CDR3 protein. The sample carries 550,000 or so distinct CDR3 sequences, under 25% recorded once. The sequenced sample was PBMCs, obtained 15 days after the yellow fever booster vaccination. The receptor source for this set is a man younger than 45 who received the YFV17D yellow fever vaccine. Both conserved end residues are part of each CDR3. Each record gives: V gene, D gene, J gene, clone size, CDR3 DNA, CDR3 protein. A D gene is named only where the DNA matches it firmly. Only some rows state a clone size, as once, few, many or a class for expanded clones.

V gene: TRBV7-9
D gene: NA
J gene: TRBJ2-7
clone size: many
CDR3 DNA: TGTGCCAGCAGCTCATCCCGACAGGTCTTCGAGCAGTACTTC
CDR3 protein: CASSSSRQVFEQYF

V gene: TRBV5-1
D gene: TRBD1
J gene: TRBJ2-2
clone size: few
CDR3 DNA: TGCGCCAGCACTAGGGACAGGTCGACCGGGGAGCTGTTTTTT
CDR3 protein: CASTRDRSTGELFF

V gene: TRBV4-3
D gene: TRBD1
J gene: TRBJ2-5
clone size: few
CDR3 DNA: TGCGCCAGCAGCCCGATGGGACAGCAAGAGACCCAGTACTTC
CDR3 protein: CASSPMGQQETQYF

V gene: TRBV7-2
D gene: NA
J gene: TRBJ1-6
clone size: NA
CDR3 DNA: TGTGCCAGCAGCATACAGGGCCGGGATTCACCCCTCCACTTT
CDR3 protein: CASSIQGRDSPLHF

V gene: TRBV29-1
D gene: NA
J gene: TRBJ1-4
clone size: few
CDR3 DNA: TGCAGCGTGGGAGGTCGTTTGGGTAATGAAAAACTGTTTTTT
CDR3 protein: CSVGGRLGNEKLFF

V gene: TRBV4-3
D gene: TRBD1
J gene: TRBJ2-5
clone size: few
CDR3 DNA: TGCGCCAGCAGCCAAGTATTCCGGGGACAGGGGCAAGAGACCCAGTACTTC
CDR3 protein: CASSQVFRGQGQETQYF

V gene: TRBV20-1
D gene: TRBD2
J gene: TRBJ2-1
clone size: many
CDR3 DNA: TGCAGTGCTACCGAAACTAGCGGGGGGAAGCAGTTCTTC
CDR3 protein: CSATETSGGKQFF

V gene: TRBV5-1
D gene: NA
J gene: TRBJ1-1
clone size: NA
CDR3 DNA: TGCGCCAGCAGCCTGACAGCTTCGAACACTGAAGCTTTCTTT
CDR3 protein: CASSLTASNTEAFF

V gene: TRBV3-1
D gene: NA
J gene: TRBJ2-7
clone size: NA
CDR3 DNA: TGTGCCAGCAGCCAAGCCTACCAGGGATGGCGAGAATACGAGCAGTACTTC
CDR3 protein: CASSQAYQGWREYEQYF

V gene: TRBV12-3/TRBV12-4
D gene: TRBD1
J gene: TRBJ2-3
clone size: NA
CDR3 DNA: TGTGCCAGCAGTCGGGGACAGGGCTCGCAGTATTTT
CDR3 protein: CASSRGQGSQYF

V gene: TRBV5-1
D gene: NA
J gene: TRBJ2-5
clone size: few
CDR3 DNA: TGCGCCAGCAGCTCGGGACACCGACAAGAGACCCAGTACTTC
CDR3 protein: CASSSGHRQETQYF

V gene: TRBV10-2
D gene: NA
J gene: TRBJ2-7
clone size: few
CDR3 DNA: TGCGCCAGCAGTGATCTGGGAACCTGGGTGCAGTACTTC
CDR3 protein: CASSDLGTWVQYF

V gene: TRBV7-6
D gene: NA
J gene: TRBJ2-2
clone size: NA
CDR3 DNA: TGTGCCAGCAGCTCCGACACAACGAACACCGGGGAGCTGTTTTTT
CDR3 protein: CASSSDTTNTGELFF

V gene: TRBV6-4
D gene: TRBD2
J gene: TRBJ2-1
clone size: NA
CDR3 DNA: TGTGCCAGCAGTGTGGGACTAGCGGGAGGGGATGAGCAGTTCTTC
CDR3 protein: CASSVGLAGGDEQFF

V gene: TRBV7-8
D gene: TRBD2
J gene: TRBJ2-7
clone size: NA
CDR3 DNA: TGTGCCAGCACGGGCGGGAGCTACGAGCAGTACTTC
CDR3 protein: CASTGGSYEQYF

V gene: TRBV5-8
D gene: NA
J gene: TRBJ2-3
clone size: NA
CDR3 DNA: TGTGCCAGCAGCTTGATCCGCTTCCCAGATACGCAGTATTTT
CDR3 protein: CASSLIRFPDTQYF

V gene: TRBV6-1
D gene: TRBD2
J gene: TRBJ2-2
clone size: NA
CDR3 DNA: TGTGCCAGCACAGGACTAGCGAGCCGGGAGCTGTTTTTT
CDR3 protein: CASTGLASRELFF

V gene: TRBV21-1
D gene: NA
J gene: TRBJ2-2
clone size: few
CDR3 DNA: TGTGCCAGCAGCATCCAAAAGCGGGAGGGGGGCACCGGGGAGCTGTTTTTT
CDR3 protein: CASSIQKREGGTGELFF

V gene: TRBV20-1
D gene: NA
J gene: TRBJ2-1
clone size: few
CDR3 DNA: TGCAGTGCTTACCCATTCGGGAGCTCCTACAATGAGCAGTTCTTC
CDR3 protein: CSAYPFGSSYNEQFF

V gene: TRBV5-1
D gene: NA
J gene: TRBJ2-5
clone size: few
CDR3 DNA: TGCGCCAGCAGCTACCCGGGAGAAGAGACCCAGTACTTC
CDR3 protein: CASSYPGEETQYF

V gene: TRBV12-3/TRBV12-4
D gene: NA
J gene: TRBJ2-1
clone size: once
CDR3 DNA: TGTGCCAGCAGTTTTGTTCCGGCCTCCTACAATGAGCAGTTCTTC
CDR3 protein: CASSFVPASYNEQFF

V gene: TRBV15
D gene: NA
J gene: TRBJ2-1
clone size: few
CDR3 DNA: TGTGCCACCAGCAGAGATCCACACAATGAGCAGTTCTTC
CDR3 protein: CATSRDPHNEQFF

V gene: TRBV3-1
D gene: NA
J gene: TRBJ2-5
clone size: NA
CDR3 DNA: TGTGCCAGCAGGAATTTAGCCGGTGGGGAGACCCAGTACTTC
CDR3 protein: CASRNLAGGETQYF

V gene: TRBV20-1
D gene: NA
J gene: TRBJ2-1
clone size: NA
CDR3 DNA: TGCAGTGCTAGAGATCTGGGACAAGCCAACAATGAGCAGTTCTTC
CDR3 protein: CSARDLGQANNEQFF

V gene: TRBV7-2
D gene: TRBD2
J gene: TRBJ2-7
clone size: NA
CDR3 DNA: TGTGCCACGGGGGAGCGGGACGGGGAGCAGTACTTC
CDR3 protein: CATGERDGEQYF

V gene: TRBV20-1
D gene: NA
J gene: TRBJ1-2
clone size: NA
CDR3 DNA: TGCAGTGCCAGAGAGCAGGGAAACTATGGCTACACCTTC
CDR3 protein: CSAREQGNYGYTF

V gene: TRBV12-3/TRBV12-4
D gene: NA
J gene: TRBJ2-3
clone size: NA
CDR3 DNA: TGTGCCACTTCCCCCGGGGATACGCAGTATTTT
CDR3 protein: CATSPGDTQYF

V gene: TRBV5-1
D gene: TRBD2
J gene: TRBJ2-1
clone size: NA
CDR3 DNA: TGCGCCAGCAGCTTGGGGGGCGCGGGAGTAGCCTATGAGCAGTTCTTC
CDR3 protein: CASSLGGAGVAYEQFF

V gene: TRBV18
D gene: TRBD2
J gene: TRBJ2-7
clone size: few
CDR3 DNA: TGTGCCAGCTCACCTCGGGGAGGGGCAATCTACGAGCAGTACTTC
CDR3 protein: CASSPRGGAIYEQYF

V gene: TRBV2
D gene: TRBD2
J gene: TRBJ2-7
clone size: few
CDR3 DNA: TGTGCCACATCCCCAGCGGGGGACGAGCAGTACTTC
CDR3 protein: CATSPAGDEQYF

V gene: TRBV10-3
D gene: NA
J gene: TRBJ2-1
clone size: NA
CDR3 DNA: TGTGCCATCAGTGTGTCATTCGACAATGAGCAGTTCTTC
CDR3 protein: CAISVSFDNEQFF

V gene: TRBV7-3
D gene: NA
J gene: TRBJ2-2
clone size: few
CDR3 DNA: TGTGCCAGCAGCCCCTCGCCCACCGGGGAGCTGTTTTTT
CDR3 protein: CASSPSPTGELFF

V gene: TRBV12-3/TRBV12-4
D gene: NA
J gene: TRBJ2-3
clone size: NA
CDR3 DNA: TGTGCCAGCACCCAACGGGGGGCAGGAGATACGCAGTATTTT
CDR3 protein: CASTQRGAGDTQYF

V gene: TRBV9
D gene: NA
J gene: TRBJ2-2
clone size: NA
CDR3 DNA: TGTGCCAGCAGCGTTCGTAGCACCGGGGAGCTGTTTTTT
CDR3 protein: CASSVRSTGELFF

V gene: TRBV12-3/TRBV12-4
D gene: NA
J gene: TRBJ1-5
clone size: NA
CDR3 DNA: TGTGCCAGCAGTTTTTTGACGGGCAATCAGCCCCAGCATTTT
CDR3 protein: CASSFLTGNQPQHF

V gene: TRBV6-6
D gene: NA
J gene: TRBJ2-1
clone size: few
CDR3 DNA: TGTGCCAGCAGACCTCGGTTCGACAATGAGCAGTTCTTC
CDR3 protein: CASRPRFDNEQFF

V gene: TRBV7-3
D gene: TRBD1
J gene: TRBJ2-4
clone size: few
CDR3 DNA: TGTGCCAGCAGCCCCGGACAGGGGGACATCACGCAGTACTTC
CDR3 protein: CASSPGQGDITQYF

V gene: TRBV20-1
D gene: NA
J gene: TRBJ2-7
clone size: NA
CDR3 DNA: TGCAGTGCTATAAGGGGTTTTGACGAGCAGTACTTC
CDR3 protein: CSAIRGFDEQYF

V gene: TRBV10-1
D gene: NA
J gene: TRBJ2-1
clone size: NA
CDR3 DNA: TGCGCCAGCAGTGGGGGACCTCCTGTCGATGAGCAGTTCTTC
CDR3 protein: CASSGGPPVDEQFF

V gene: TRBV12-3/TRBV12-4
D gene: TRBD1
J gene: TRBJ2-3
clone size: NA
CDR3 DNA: TGTGCCAGCAGATCTACCCGGGGACAGGGGTACACAGATACGCAGTATTTT
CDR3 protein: CASRSTRGQGYTDTQYF

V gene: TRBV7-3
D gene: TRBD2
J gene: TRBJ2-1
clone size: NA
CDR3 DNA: TGTGCCAGCAGCTTAGTCGGGGGACTAGGGAACTACAATGAGCAGTTCTTC
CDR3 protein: CASSLVGGLGNYNEQFF

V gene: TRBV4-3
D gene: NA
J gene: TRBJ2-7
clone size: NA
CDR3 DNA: TGCGCCAGCAGCCATACGGCCGGGAAAGGACATAGGGGGACCTACGAGCAGTACTTC
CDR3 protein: CASSHTAGKGHRGTYEQYF

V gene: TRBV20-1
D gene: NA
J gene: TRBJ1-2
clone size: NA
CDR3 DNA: TGCAGTGCTAGAGATCTACAGGATTACTATGGCTACACCTTC
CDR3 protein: CSARDLQDYYGYTF

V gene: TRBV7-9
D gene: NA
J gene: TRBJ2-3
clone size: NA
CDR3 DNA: TGTGCCAGCAGCTTAGAGAAACTCGGTAGCACAGATACGCAGTATTTT
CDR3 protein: CASSLEKLGSTDTQYF

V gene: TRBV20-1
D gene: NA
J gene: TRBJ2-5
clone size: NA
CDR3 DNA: TGCAGTGCTAGAGGACAGTGGAAAGAGACCCAGTACTTC
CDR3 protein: CSARGQWKETQYF

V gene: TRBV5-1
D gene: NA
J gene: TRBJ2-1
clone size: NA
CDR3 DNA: TGCGCCAGCAGCCCCGCCTGGGGGAGGACCAATGAGCAGTTCTTC
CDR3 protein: CASSPAWGRTNEQFF

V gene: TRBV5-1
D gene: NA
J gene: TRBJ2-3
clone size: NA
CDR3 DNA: TGCGCCAGCAGCTTGGGTGCGCGCGGCCTCACAGATACGCAGTATTTT
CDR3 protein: CASSLGARGLTDTQYF

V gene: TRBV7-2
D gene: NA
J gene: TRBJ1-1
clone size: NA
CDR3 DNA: TGTGCCAGCAGCCCCTGGACTGACACAGGCGGGGCTTTCTTT
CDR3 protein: CASSPWTDTGGAFF

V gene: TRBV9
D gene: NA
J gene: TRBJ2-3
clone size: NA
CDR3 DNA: TGTGCCAGCAGCCCCTCCACGCAGTATTTT
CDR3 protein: CASSPSTQYF

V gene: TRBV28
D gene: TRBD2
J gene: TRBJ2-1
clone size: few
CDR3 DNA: TGTGCCAGCACCTTAGCGGGAAGGTTGAAGGATAATGAGCAGTTCTTC
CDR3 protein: CASTLAGRLKDNEQFF

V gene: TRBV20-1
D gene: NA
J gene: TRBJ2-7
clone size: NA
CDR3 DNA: TGCAGTGCTAGAGATGTAGCAGGGACCGGCGAGCAGTACTTC
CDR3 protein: CSARDVAGTGEQYF

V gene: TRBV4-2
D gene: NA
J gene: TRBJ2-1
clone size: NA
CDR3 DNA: TGTGCCAGCCCGTGGCCCCGGGGACCACTTTGTGAGCAGTTCTTC
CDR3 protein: CASPWPRGPLCEQFF

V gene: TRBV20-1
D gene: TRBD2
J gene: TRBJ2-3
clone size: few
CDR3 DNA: TGCAGTGCTCCTAGCGGGAGGGCCTTCACAGATACGCAGTATTTT
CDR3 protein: CSAPSGRAFTDTQYF

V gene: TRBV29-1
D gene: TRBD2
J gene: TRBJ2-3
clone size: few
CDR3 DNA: TGCAGCGTTGAAAATACCGGGACTAGCGGGAGTACAGATACGCAGTATTTT
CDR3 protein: CSVENTGTSGSTDTQYF

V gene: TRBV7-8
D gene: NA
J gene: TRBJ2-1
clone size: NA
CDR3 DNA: TGTGCCAGCAGCTTAGCGACGGGACGGGGAGAGCAGTTCTTC
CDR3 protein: CASSLATGRGEQFF

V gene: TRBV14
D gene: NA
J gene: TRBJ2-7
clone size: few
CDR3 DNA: TGTGCCAGCAGCCAGGGTAGTCCGAAATCCTACGAGCAGTACTTC
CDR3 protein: CASSQGSPKSYEQYF

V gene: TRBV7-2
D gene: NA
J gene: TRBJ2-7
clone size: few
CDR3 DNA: TGTGCCAGCAGCTCCTCGCCCCAGCCCCACGAGCAGTACTTC
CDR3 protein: CASSSSPQPHEQYF

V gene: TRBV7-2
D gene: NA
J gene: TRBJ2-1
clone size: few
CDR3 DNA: TGTGCCAGCAGCTCGATTCCGGGGACGGACAATGAGCAGTTCTTC
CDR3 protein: CASSSIPGTDNEQFF

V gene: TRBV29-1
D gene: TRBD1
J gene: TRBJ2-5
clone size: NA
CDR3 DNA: TGCAGCGCCGGGACAGGGTTCCAAGAGACCCAGTACTTC
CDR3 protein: CSAGTGFQETQYF